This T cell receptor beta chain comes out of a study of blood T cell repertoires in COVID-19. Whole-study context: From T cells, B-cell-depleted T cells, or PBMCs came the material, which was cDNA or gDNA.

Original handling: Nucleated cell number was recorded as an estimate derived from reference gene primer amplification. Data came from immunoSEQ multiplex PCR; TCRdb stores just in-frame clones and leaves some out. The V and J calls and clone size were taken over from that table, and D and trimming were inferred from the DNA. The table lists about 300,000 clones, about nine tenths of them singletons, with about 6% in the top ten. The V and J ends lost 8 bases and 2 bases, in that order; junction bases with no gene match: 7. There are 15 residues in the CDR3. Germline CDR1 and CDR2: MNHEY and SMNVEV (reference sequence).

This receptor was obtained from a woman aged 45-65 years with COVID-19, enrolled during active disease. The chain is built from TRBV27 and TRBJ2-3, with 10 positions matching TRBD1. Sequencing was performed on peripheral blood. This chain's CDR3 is CASGRDRGFTDTQYF. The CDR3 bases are TGTGCCAGCGGTAGGGACAGGGGTTTCACAGATACGCAGTATTTT.